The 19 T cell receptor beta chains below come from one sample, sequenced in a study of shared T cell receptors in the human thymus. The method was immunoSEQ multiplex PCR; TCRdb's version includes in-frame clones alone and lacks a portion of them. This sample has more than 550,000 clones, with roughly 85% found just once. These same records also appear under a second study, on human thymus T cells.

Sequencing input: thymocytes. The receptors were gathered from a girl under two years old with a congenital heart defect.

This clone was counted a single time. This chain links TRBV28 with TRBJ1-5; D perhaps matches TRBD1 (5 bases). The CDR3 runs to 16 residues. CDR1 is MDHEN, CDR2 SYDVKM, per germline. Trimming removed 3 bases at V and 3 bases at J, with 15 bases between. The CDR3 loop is CASSFTAGPINQPQHF. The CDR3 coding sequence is TGTGCCAGCAGTTTCACGGCAGGGCCTATCAATCAGCCCCAGCATTTT. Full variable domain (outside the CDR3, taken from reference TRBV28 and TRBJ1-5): DVKVTQSSRYLVKRTGEKVFLECVQDMDHENMFWYRQDPGLGLRLIYFSYDVKMKEKGDIPEGYSVSREKKERFSLILESASTNQTSMYLCASSFTAGPINQPQHFGDGTRLSIL.

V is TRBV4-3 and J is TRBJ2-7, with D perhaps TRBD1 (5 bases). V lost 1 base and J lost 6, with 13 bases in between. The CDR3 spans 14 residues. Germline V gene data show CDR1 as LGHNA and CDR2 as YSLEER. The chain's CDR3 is CASSQVYRSSEQYF. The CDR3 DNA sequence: TGCGCCAGCAGCCAAGTTTACAGGTCGAGCGAGCAGTACTTC.

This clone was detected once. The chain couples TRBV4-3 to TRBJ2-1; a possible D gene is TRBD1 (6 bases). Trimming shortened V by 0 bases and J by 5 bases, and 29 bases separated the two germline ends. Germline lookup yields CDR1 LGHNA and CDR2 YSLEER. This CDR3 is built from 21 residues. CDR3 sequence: CASSQDYRGRLGGWLDNEQFF. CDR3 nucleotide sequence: TGCGCCAGCAGCCAAGATTATAGGGGAAGGTTAGGGGGATGGTTGGACAATGAGCAGTTCTTC.

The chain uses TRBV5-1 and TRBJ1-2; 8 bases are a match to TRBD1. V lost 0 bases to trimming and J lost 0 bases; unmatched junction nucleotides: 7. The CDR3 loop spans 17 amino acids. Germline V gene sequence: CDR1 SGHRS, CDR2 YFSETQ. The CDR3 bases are TGCGCCAGCAGCTTGGTTTACAGGGGGAGAGCTAACTATGGCTACACCTTC. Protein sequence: CASSLVYRGRANYGYTF.

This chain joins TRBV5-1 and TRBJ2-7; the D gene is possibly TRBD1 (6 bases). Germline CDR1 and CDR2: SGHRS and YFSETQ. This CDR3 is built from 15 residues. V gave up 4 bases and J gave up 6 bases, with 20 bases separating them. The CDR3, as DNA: TGCGCCAGCAGCCCAAATCCCGGGACATACCCCGAGCAGTACTTC. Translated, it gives CASSPNPGTYPEQYF.

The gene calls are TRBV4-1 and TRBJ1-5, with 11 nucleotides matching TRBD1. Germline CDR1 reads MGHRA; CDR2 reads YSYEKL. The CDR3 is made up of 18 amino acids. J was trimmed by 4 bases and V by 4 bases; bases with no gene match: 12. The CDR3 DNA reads TGCGCCAGCAGCCTGGCCGGGACAGGGGGTCCCTCGAATCAGCCCCAGCATTTT. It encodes CASSLAGTGGPSNQPQHF.

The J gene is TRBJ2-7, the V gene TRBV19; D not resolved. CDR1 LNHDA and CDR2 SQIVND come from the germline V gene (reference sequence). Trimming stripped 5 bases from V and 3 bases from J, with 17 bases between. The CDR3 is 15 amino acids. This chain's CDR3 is CASSPSTETDYEQYF. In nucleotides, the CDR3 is TGTGCCAGTAGTCCTTCCACAGAGACGGACTACGAGCAGTACTTC.

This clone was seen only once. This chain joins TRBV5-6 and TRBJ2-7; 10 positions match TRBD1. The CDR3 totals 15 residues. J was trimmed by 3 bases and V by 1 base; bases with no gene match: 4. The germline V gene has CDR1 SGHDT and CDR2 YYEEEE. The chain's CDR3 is CASSLRGTGDYEQYF. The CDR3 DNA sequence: TGTGCCAGCAGCTTGCGGGGGACAGGGGACTACGAGCAGTACTTC.

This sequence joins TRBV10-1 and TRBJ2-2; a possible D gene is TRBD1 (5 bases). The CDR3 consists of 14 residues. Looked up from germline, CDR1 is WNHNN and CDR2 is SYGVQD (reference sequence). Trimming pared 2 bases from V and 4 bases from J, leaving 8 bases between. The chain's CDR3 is CASSEAGSTGELFF. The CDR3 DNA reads TGCGCCAGCAGTGAGGCAGGGTCCACCGGGGAGCTGTTTTTT.

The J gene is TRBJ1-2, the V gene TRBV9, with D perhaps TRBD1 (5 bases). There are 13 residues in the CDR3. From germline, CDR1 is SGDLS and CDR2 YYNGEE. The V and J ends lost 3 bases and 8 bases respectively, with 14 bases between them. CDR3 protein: CASSELGLAGYTF. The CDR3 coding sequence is TGTGCCAGCAGCGAATTGGGACTGGCGGGCTACACCTTC.

CDR3 amino acids: CASSRDREIGNQPQHF. In DNA, the CDR3 is TGTGCCAGTAGTAGGGACAGGGAGATCGGAAATCAGCCCCAGCATTTT. The chain uses TRBV19 and TRBJ1-5, with 9 bases identical to TRBD1. The junction had 8 bases not matched to a gene; V was cut back by 4 bases and J by 4 bases. Germline values: CDR1 LNHDA, CDR2 SQIVND (reference sequence). The CDR3 totals 16 residues.

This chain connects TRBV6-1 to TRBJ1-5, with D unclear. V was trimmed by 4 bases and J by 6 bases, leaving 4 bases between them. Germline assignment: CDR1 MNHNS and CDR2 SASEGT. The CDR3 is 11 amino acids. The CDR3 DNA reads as TGTGCCAGCAGTGTTCGTCAGCCCCAGCATTTT. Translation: CASSVRQPQHF.

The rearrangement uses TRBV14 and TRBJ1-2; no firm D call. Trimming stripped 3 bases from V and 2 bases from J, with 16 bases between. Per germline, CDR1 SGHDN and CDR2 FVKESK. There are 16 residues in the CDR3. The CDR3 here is CASSQHPGRGNYGYTF. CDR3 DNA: TGTGCCAGCAGCCAGCACCCCGGAAGAGGAAACTATGGCTACACCTTC.

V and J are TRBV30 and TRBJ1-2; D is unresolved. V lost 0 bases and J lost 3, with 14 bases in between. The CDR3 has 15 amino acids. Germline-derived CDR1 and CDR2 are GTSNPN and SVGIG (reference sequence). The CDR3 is CAWSVRWRLDYGYTF. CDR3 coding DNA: TGTGCCTGGAGTGTACGGTGGAGGCTAGACTATGGCTACACCTTC.

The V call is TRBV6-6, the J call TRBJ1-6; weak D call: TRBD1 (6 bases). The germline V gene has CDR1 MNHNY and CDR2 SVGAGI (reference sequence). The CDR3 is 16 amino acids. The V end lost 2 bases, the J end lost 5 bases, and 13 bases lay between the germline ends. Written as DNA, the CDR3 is TGTGCCAGCAGTTACCCAAGACAGGCCAATAATTCACCCCTCCACTTT. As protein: CASSYPRQANNSPLHF.

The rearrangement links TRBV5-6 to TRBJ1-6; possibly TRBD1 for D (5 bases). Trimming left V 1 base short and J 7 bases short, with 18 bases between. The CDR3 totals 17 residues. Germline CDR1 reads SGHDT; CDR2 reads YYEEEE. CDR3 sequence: CASSLWAVGGGNSPLHF. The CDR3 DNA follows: TGTGCCAGCAGCTTGTGGGCAGTTGGGGGAGGCAATTCACCCCTCCACTTT.

DNA for the CDR3: TGTGCCAGCAGTTTTGCCCCCCTGGGTAGCAATGGCTACACCTTC. It encodes CASSFAPLGSNGYTF. V usage is TRBV28 and J usage is TRBJ1-2, with D uncertain. Germline CDR1 MDHEN, CDR2 SYDVKM. This CDR3 region has 15 residues. The V and J ends lost 3 bases and 6 bases respectively, with 17 bases between them.

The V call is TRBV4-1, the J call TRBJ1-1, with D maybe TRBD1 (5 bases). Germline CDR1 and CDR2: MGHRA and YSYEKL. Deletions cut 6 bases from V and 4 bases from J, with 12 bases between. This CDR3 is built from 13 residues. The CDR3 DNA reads TGCGCCAGCAGACCAGACAGAGTCACTGAAGCTTTCTTT. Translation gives CASRPDRVTEAFF.

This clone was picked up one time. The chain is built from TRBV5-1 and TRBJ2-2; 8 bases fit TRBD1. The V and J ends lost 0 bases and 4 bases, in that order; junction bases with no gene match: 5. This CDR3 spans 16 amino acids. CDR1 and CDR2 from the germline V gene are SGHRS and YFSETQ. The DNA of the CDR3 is TGCGCCAGCAGCTTGGGACAGGGGAAATCCACCGGGGAGCTGTTTTTT. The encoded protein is CASSLGQGKSTGELFF.